The 32 T cell receptor beta chains below were found in one sample sequenced in a study of blood T cell repertoires in COVID-19. Repertoires were generated with immunoSEQ multiplex PCR, while TCRdb's copy carries only in-frame clones and drops some. There are some 400,000 clones in the sample; 70% to 90% occur only once, and 2.5% to 3.5% lies in the top ten. Sequenced material: peripheral blood. Receptors were obtained from a human donor in a cohort sampled during active COVID-19.

The chain combines TRBV10-3 with TRBJ1-6; D possibly corresponds to TRBD1 (5 bases). CDR1 and CDR2 (germline): ENHRY, SYGVKD. V lost 8 bases to trimming and J lost 7 bases, with 9 bases between them. This CDR3 has 12 residues. This CDR3 is CAIGQGNSPLHF. The CDR3, as DNA: TGTGCCATCGGGCAGGGAAATTCACCCCTCCACTTT.

The J gene is TRBJ1-2, the V gene TRBV12-5, with unresolved D. Germline values: CDR1 LGHNT, CDR2 FRNRAP. Trimming removed 6 bases at V and 2 bases at J, with 16 bases between. CDR3 length equals 15 residues. CDR3 in DNA: TGTGCTAGTGGCCCCGGACGGGAAGGCAACTATGGCTACACCTTC. It encodes CASGPGREGNYGYTF.

The chain's CDR3 is CASSGTGEETQYF. The CDR3 bases are TGTGCCAGCAGTGGTACAGGGGAAGAGACCCAGTACTTC. The chain recombines TRBV25-1 with TRBJ2-5; 7 nucleotides align to TRBD1. CDR1 is MGHDK, CDR2 SYGVNS, per germline. The CDR3 has 13 residues. With V trimmed by 4 bases and J by 3 bases, 2 bases remained unmatched.

V usage is TRBV10-3 and J usage is TRBJ1-5; 8 bases map to TRBD1. CDR3 length equals 18 residues. Germline V gene data show CDR1 as ENHRY and CDR2 as SYGVKD. V trimming: 4 bases; J trimming: 4 bases; junction bases outside the gene matches: 15. CDR3 protein: CAISGYRGKPGWNQPQHF. In DNA form, the CDR3 reads TGTGCCATCAGTGGATACAGGGGGAAACCCGGGTGGAATCAGCCCCAGCATTTT.

The chain combines TRBV2 with TRBJ2-3; TRBD1 aligns across 9 bases. The germline V gene has CDR1 SNHLY and CDR2 FYNNEI. Trimming took 6 bases from V and 4 from J; bases not matched to a gene: 5. This CDR3 has 14 residues. The CDR3 nucleotides read TGTGCCAGCAGCTTTACAGGGGGCGCAGATACGCAGTATTTT. This sequence encodes CASSFTGGADTQYF.

The chain carries TRBV11-3 and TRBJ2-3, with TRBD2 identical over 8 bases. After removal of 5 bases from V and 3 bases from J, the junction contained 4 bases not matched to a gene. The CDR3 length is 14 residues. Germline values: CDR1 SGHNT, CDR2 YENEEA. The CDR3 DNA reads TGTGCCAGCAGCCCGGGAGGGGCGACAGATACGCAGTATTTT. Its protein is CASSPGGATDTQYF.

This chain joins TRBV2 and TRBJ2-7; D unresolved. CDR1 is SNHLY and CDR2 is FYNNEI in the germline V gene. The CDR3 runs 19 residues. Deletions cut 3 bases from V and 0 bases from J, with 24 bases between. In DNA form, the CDR3 reads TGTGCCAGCAGTGATTTCGCGTTAGCCTCCCAAATCCCCTCCTACGAGCAGTACTTC. It specifies CASSDFALASQIPSYEQYF.

The gene calls are TRBV3-1 (or the pseudogene TRBV3-2) and TRBJ2-7; TRBD1 matches at 7 bases. CDR1 LGHDT and CDR2 YNNKEL come from the germline V gene (reference sequence). This CDR3 is 15 amino acids long. The V and J ends lost 1 base and 6 bases, in that order; junction bases with no gene match: 9. As DNA, the CDR3 is TGTGCCAGCAGCCAAGTCGGGGTAGGGGGCGGCGAGCAGTACTTC. It is translated as CASSQVGVGGGEQYF.

The genes are TRBV7-6 and TRBJ1-3, with a weak D call TRBD1 (5 bases). The CDR3 loop spans 16 amino acids. Trimming removed 1 base at V and 2 bases at J, with 12 bases between. Per germline, CDR1 SGHVS and CDR2 FNYEAQ. The CDR3 sequence: CASSLGSRVAGNTIYF. The CDR3 bases are TGTGCCAGCAGCTTAGGGTCCAGGGTAGCTGGAAACACCATATATTTT.

The chain is built from TRBV5-4 and TRBJ2-7, with 9 nucleotides matching TRBD1. Germline-derived CDR1 and CDR2 are SGHNT and YYREEE (reference sequence). There are 15 residues in the CDR3. Trimming took 2 bases from V and 5 from J; bases not matched to a gene: 8. The CDR3 loop is CASSLIGQGSHEQYF. CDR3 DNA: TGTGCCAGCAGCTTAATTGGACAGGGGAGCCACGAGCAGTACTTC.

This clone was seen only once. The chain recombines TRBV6-6 with TRBJ2-1; 7 bases line up with TRBD2. There are 19 residues in the CDR3. CDR1 MNHNY and CDR2 SVGAGI come from the germline V gene (reference sequence). The V and J ends lost 6 bases and 6 bases, in that order; junction bases with no gene match: 23. CDR3 loop: CASSLNPGLLNKWGNEQFF. DNA of the CDR3: TGTGCCAGCAGCTTAAATCCGGGACTACTAAACAAATGGGGCAATGAGCAGTTCTTC.

This clone came up once. The chain uses TRBV2 and TRBJ1-4, with D tentatively TRBD1 (6 bases). The CDR3 contains 16 residues. Trimming left V 6 bases short and J 0 bases short, with 14 bases between. Looked up from germline, CDR1 is SNHLY and CDR2 is FYNNEI. The CDR3 region has the DNA TGTGCCAGCAGCCGGAGGACAGTTACAACTAATGAAAAACTGTTTTTT. As protein: CASSRRTVTTNEKLFF.

This chain joins TRBV7-3 and TRBJ1-1, with TRBD1 matching 7 bases. CDR3 size: 13 residues. V shed 4 bases and J 4 bases; nucleotides not matched to a gene: 3. CDR1 and CDR2 from the germline V gene are SGHTA and FQGTGA. The CDR3 loop reads CASSSQGGTEAFF. CDR3 bases: TGTGCCAGCAGCTCGCAGGGGGGCACTGAAGCTTTCTTT. Filled out from reference TRBV7-3 and TRBJ1-1, the complete variable domain reads GAGVSQTPSNKVTEKGKYVELRCDPISGHTALYWYRQSLGQGPEFLIYFQGTGAADDSGLPNDRFFAVRPEGSVSTLKIQRTERGDSAVYLCASSSQGGTEAFFGQGTRLTVV.

The chain combines TRBV19 with TRBJ1-5; D may be TRBD1 (6 bases). V shed 4 bases and J shed 4 bases, with 20 bases lying between them. This CDR3 comprises 17 residues. From germline, CDR1 is LNHDA and CDR2 SQIVND (reference sequence). The CDR3 loop reads CASSTMGLGARNQPQHF. As DNA, the CDR3 is TGTGCCAGTAGTACGATGGGGTTGGGGGCGAGGAATCAGCCCCAGCATTTT.

The V and J genes are TRBV6-5 and TRBJ2-7; TRBD1 matches 7 bases. The length of the CDR3 is 15 residues. V lost 4 bases and J lost 3; bases outside the gene matches: 9. CDR1 and CDR2 (germline): MNHEY, SVGAGI. Here the CDR3 reads CASSFNPTGNYEQYF. In DNA, the CDR3 is TGTGCCAGCAGTTTTAATCCGACAGGGAACTACGAGCAGTACTTC.

This chain links TRBV5-1 with TRBJ1-3; 7 bases map to TRBD1. Looked up from germline, CDR1 is SGHRS and CDR2 is YFSETQ. V was pared by 0 bases and J by 0 bases, with 6 bases of the junction left unmatched. CDR3 size: 17 residues. The CDR3 region is CASSLGDSPNSGNTIYF. CDR3 bases: TGCGCCAGCAGCTTGGGGGACAGCCCAAACTCTGGAAACACCATATATTTT.

This clone has just one count. This chain connects TRBV5-1 to TRBJ2-2, with TRBD2 matching 14 bases. CDR1 is SGHRS and CDR2 is YFSETQ in the germline V gene. V was clipped by 3 bases and J by 7 bases; unmatched bases: 8. The CDR3 runs 17 residues. The CDR3 protein is CASSSLTSGGAGGELFF. The CDR3 DNA follows: TGCGCCAGCAGCTCCCTGACTAGCGGGGGGGCCGGCGGGGAGCTGTTTTTT.

This chain joins TRBV4-1 and TRBJ2-3, with a tentative D call TRBD1 (6 bases). The germline gives CDR1 MGHRA, CDR2 YSYEKL. CDR3 size: 13 residues. V was pared by 1 base and J by 7 bases, with 9 bases between. The CDR3 DNA follows: TGCGCCAGCAGCCAAGGGACAGTAAATACGCAGTATTTT. Its protein is CASSQGTVNTQYF.

As regards this clone: The junction and the germline gene differ at one end; a read error may be behind it. V is TRBV7-3 and J is TRBJ2-5; 13 bases match TRBD2. Germline V gene data show CDR1 as SGHTA and CDR2 as FQGTGA. The CDR3 covers 15 residues. The CDR3 is CASSLSGLAGEAQYF. CDR3 DNA: TGTGCCAGCAGCTTGTCCGGACTAGCGGGAGAGGCCCAGTACTTC. Full variable domain (outside the CDR3, taken from reference TRBV7-3 and TRBJ2-5): GAGVSQTPSNKVTEKGKYVELRCDPISGHTALYWYRQSLGQGPEFLIYFQGTGAADDSGLPNDRFFAVRPEGSVSTLKIQRTERGDSAVYLCASSLSGLAGEAQYFGPGTRLLVL.

V gene TRBV4-1 combines with J gene TRBJ2-7; perhaps TRBD1 as D (5 bases). CDR1 is MGHRA and CDR2 is YSYEKL in the germline V gene. The CDR3 is made up of 17 amino acids. V was trimmed by 4 bases and J by 0 bases, leaving 19 bases between them. This chain's CDR3 is CASSPAWRQLHSYEQYF. The CDR3 coding sequence is TGCGCCAGCAGCCCGGCGTGGAGACAGTTACACTCCTACGAGCAGTACTTC.

The chain has TRBV4-1 and TRBJ2-7, with 7 bases lining up with TRBD2. This CDR3 has 16 residues. The trim removed 3 bases at V and 4 bases at J, leaving 12 bases unmatched. Germline V gives CDR1 MGHRA, CDR2 YSYEKL. CDR3 protein: CASSQHTRGRQYEQYF. For the CDR3, the DNA is TGCGCCAGCAGCCAGCACACTCGCGGGAGACAATACGAGCAGTACTTC.

This clone was counted a few times. The gene calls are TRBV6-4 and TRBJ2-1, with 12 bases fitting TRBD2. Germline CDR1 reads MRHNA; CDR2 reads SNTAGT. CDR3 length equals 15 residues. V was pared by 3 bases and J by 8 bases, with 5 bases of the junction left unmatched. The CDR3 region has the DNA TGTGCCAGCAGTGAGGCTAGCGGGGGGGCCGATGAGCAGTTCTTC. Translated: CASSEASGGADEQFF.

The gene calls are TRBV30 and TRBJ2-2; D may be TRBD2 (5 bases). The CDR3 loop spans 14 amino acids. With 8 bases removed from V and 1 base from J, the gap between germline ends came to 14 bases. Germline V gene sequence: CDR1 GTSNPN, CDR2 SVGIG (reference sequence). CDR3 nucleotides: TGTGCCCACCGAGCGGCCCTGAACACCGGGGAGCTGTTTTTT. This codes for CAHRAALNTGELFF.

This chain joins TRBV9 and TRBJ1-1, with D possibly being TRBD1 (6 bases). Between the trimmed V and J ends, which lost 4 bases and 1 base, there was a span of 14 bases. The CDR3 covers 15 residues. Per the germline V gene, CDR1 is SGDLS and CDR2 is YYNGEE. CDR3 bases: TGTGCCAGCAGCTGGCTGACAGGACAGAACACTGAAGCTTTCTTT. Translating it yields CASSWLTGQNTEAFF.

The gene calls are TRBV6-5 and TRBJ2-2, with no clear D. With 8 bases removed from V and 3 bases from J, the gap between germline ends came to 10 bases. The germline CDR1 and CDR2 sequences are MNHEY and SVGAGI. The CDR3 covers 13 residues. CDR3 in amino acids: CASGYSYTGELFF. CDR3 bases: TGTGCCAGCGGGTACAGTTACACCGGGGAGCTGTTTTTT.

The rearrangement joins TRBV5-1 to TRBJ2-7; 7 bases agree with TRBD1. The germline V gene has CDR1 SGHRS and CDR2 YFSETQ. The junction had 4 bases not matched to a gene; V was cut back by 0 bases and J by 1 base. This CDR3 spans 15 amino acids. The CDR3 protein is CASSLVPGGSYEQYF. The CDR3 coding sequence is TGCGCCAGCAGCTTGGTCCCAGGGGGATCCTACGAGCAGTACTTC.

The chain couples TRBV6-2 or TRBV6-3 to TRBJ1-1; D gene uncertain. This CDR3 has 13 residues. V was shortened by 4 bases and J by 1 base, with 7 bases between the two germline ends. Germline V lookup: CDR1 MNHEY, CDR2 SVGEGT. CDR3 sequence: CASSSETNTEAFF. The CDR3 nucleotides read TGTGCCAGCAGTTCGGAGACGAACACTGAAGCTTTCTTT.

The rearrangement uses TRBV4-2 and TRBJ2-7; TRBD2 agrees at 7 bases. The V gene end was trimmed by 2 bases and the J gene end by 0 bases; junction bases not matched to a gene: 4. From germline, CDR1 is LGHNA and CDR2 YNFKEQ. This CDR3 has 15 amino acids. The CDR3 DNA reads as TGTGCCAGCAGCCAATTCCTAGCGGCCTCCTACGAGCAGTACTTC. This sequence encodes CASSQFLAASYEQYF.

This clone was observed a single time. The genes are TRBV6-2 or TRBV6-3 and TRBJ1-4; D is undetermined. CDR3 size: 12 residues. V gave up 0 bases and J gave up 11 bases, with 7 bases separating them. Per germline, CDR1 MNHEY and CDR2 SVGEGT. DNA of the CDR3: TGTGCCAGCAGTTACTCCCAGGCTAAACTGTTTTTT. This gives the protein CASSYSQAKLFF.

The chain recombines TRBV4-2 with TRBJ1-2, with 8 bases aligning to TRBD1. Germline lookup yields CDR1 LGHNA and CDR2 YNFKEQ. This CDR3 region has 15 residues. J gave up 4 bases and V 3 bases, and 7 bases lay outside the gene matches. CDR3 amino acids: CASSHSGGASYGYTF. The CDR3 coding sequence is TGTGCCAGCAGCCATTCAGGGGGCGCAAGCTATGGCTACACCTTC.

V gene TRBV19 combines with J gene TRBJ2-7; 10 nucleotides line up with TRBD1. The CDR3 loop spans 15 amino acids. Trimming took 4 bases from V and 6 from J; bases not matched to a gene: 9. In germline, CDR1 is LNHDA, CDR2 SQIVND (reference sequence). CDR3 amino acids: CASSSRPGQGSEQYF. The CDR3 nucleotides are TGTGCCAGTAGTAGTCGGCCGGGACAGGGGAGCGAGCAGTACTTC.

This sequence joins TRBV6-4 and TRBJ1-2; D uncertain. CDR1 is MRHNA, CDR2 SNTAGT, per germline. The germline V and J ends were trimmed by 3 bases and 2 bases, with 13 bases remaining between them. CDR3 length: 15 residues. CDR3 nucleotide sequence: TGTGCCAGCAGTGAAACCTATGGAGGGAACTATGGCTACACCTTC. Protein sequence: CASSETYGGNYGYTF.